The next 21 T cell receptor beta chains were all read from a single sample in a study of cytomegalovirus exposure and HLA in healthy donors. Clones were read by immunoSEQ multiplex PCR, and TCRdb kept only the in-frame ones, dropping some. The sample has 180,000 or so clones, roughly 86% seen once. The sequencing sample was made of PBMCs. The receptor set was obtained from a man aged 25 to 40 in good health and CMV-seropositive.

V gene TRBV11-2 combines with J gene TRBJ1-6; 8 nucleotides match TRBD1. V shed 5 bases, J shed 5 bases, and the junction held 5 bases outside the gene matches. The length of the CDR3 is 15 residues. The germline V gene has CDR1 SGHAT and CDR2 FQNNGV. This chain's CDR3 is CASSVGQGNNSPLHF. In DNA form, the CDR3 reads TGTGCCAGCAGCGTAGGACAGGGCAATAATTCACCCCTCCACTTT.

With respect to this clone: The sample holds other DNA sequences that translate to the same CDR3. This chain links TRBV18 with TRBJ2-7, with TRBD1 as a possible D gene (6 bases). Germline CDR1 KGHSH, CDR2 LQKENI. V lost 3 bases and J 4 bases, leaving 7 bases between the germline ends. The CDR3 spans 12 residues. This chain's CDR3 is CASSPGQYEQYF. For the CDR3, the DNA is TGTGCCAGCTCACCCGGACAGTACGAGCAGTACTTC.

This clone was observed once. This chain connects TRBV5-1 to TRBJ1-5; D is possibly TRBD1 (5 bases). Germline lookup yields CDR1 SGHRS and CDR2 YFSETQ. CDR3 length: 15 residues. Trimming cost V 6 bases and J 0 bases, with 13 bases left between them. The CDR3 coding sequence is TGCGCCAGCAAACAGGACGGTTCTAGCAATCAGCCCCAGCATTTT. Amino acid sequence: CASKQDGSSNQPQHF.

The chain couples TRBV14 to TRBJ1-2, with a possible D match to TRBD1 (5 bases). The CDR3 covers 18 residues. Germline V gene data show CDR1 as SGHDN and CDR2 as FVKESK. V dropped 3 bases and J dropped 1 base, with 21 bases sitting between them. The CDR3 sequence is CASSQQEGLTKLNYGYTF. DNA for the CDR3: TGTGCCAGCAGCCAGCAAGAGGGGCTGACAAAGCTTAACTATGGCTACACCTTC.

This clone has just one count. The V and J genes are TRBV4-1 and TRBJ1-6; 7 bases align to TRBD1. V was pared by 5 bases and J by 10 bases, with 8 bases of the junction left unmatched. Germline assignment: CDR1 MGHRA and CDR2 YSYEKL. CDR3 length: 14 amino acids. CDR3 DNA sequence: TGCGCCAGCAGCATCGACAGGGAGGCGTCACCCCTCCACTTT. It specifies CASSIDREASPLHF.

The rearrangement links TRBV28 to TRBJ2-4; D may be TRBD1 or TRBD2 (5 bases each). V dropped 5 bases and J dropped 8 bases, with 19 bases sitting between them. Germline V lookup: CDR1 MDHEN, CDR2 SYDVKM. The CDR3 has 15 residues. For the CDR3, the DNA is TGTGCCAGCAGTCCTTATCGGGGTCCAGGGTACATTCAGTACTTC. Its protein product is CASSPYRGPGYIQYF. The full variable domain, its missing parts supplied by reference TRBV28 and TRBJ2-4, is DVKVTQSSRYLVKRTGEKVFLECVQDMDHENMFWYRQDPGLGLRLIYFSYDVKMKEKGDIPEGYSVSREKKERFSLILESASTNQTSMYLCASSPYRGPGYIQYFGAGTRLSVL.

The genes are TRBV6-1 and TRBJ2-7; a weak D match, TRBD1 (5 bases). Trimming left V 2 bases short and J 4 bases short, with 12 bases between. The CDR3 has 14 residues. CDR1 is MNHNS, CDR2 SASEGT, per germline. The CDR3 DNA follows: TGTGCCAGCAGTGAAACCGCGGACAAATACGAGCAGTACTTC. Residues: CASSETADKYEQYF.

The V and J genes are TRBV2 and TRBJ1-2; 11 nucleotides match TRBD1. Germline CDR1 SNHLY, CDR2 FYNNEI. V was pared by 6 bases and J by 3 bases, with 3 bases of the junction left unmatched. This CDR3 has 14 amino acids. CDR3 amino acids: CASRGTGGHYGYTF. The CDR3 bases are TGTGCCAGCAGGGGGACAGGGGGACACTATGGCTACACCTTC. The full variable domain, with the rest looked up from reference TRBV2 and TRBJ1-2, is EPEVTQTPSHQVTQMGQEVILRCVPISNHLYFYWYRQILGQKVEFLVSFYNNEISEKSEIFDDQFSVERPDGSNFTLKIRSTKLEDSAMYFCASRGTGGHYGYTFGSGTRLTVV.

This chain uses TRBV7-6 with TRBJ1-1; D is unresolved. Looked up from germline, CDR1 is SGHVS and CDR2 is FNYEAQ. V gave up 3 bases and J gave up 6 bases, with 14 bases separating them. This CDR3 contains 14 residues. The CDR3: CASSFPVLRAEAFF. The CDR3, as DNA: TGTGCCAGCAGCTTCCCCGTCCTTAGAGCTGAAGCTTTCTTT.

The V gene is TRBV6-6, the J gene TRBJ1-5; the D is unclear. Germline assignment: CDR1 MNHNY and CDR2 SVGAGI (reference sequence). The length of the CDR3 is 13 residues. Trimming took off 2 bases at V and 4 bases at J, with 6 bases between the two ends. This CDR3 reads CASSYGLNQPQHF. As DNA, the CDR3 is TGTGCCAGCAGTTACGGGTTGAATCAGCCCCAGCATTTT.

The chain joins TRBV11-3 to TRBJ2-1; 8 positions match TRBD2. Germline CDR1 and CDR2: SGHNT and YENEEA. Germline trimming cut 4 bases from V and 7 bases from J; bases unmatched to any gene: 9. The CDR3 contains 15 residues. For the CDR3, the DNA is TGTGCCAGCAGCTCGGGGGGGAGGAGGAGGAATGAGCAGTTCTTC. It yields the protein CASSSGGRRRNEQFF. The full variable domain, its missing parts supplied by reference TRBV11-3 and TRBJ2-1, is EAGVVQSPRYKIIEKKQPVAFWCNPISGHNTLYWYLQNLGQGPELLIRYENEEAVDDSQLPKDRFSAERLKGVDSTLKIQPAELGDSAVYLCASSSGGRRRNEQFFGPGTRLTVL.

This clone was found once. This chain joins TRBV5-1 and TRBJ1-2; D is unresolved. This CDR3 contains 16 residues. CDR1 and CDR2 from the germline V gene are SGHRS and YFSETQ. With 1 base removed from V and 4 bases from J, the gap between germline ends came to 17 bases. The CDR3 protein is CASSLTGMDNFYGYTF. CDR3 coding DNA: TGCGCCAGCAGCTTGACGGGGATGGATAACTTCTATGGCTACACCTTC.

A single count supports this clone. The chain links TRBV2 to TRBJ2-3; 10 positions match TRBD1. Germline V CDR1 and CDR2: SNHLY, FYNNEI. The CDR3 totals 14 residues. V dropped 0 bases and J dropped 14; count of bases not matched to a gene: 8. CDR3 in DNA: TGTGCCAGCAGTGAAGCGCCCGGGACAGGGGCTATGTATTTT. Residues: CASSEAPGTGAMYF.

This clone was detected only a few times. This chain uses TRBV29-1 with TRBJ1-2; D unclear. CDR1 is SQVTM, CDR2 ANQGSEA, per germline. The CDR3 loop spans 11 amino acids. Deletions cut 2 bases from V and 5 bases from J, with 6 bases between. CDR3 coding DNA: TGCAGCGTTGAAAGAGTATATGGCTACACCTTC. This gives the protein CSVERVYGYTF.

The V gene is TRBV7-2, the J gene TRBJ1-2, with a possible D match to TRBD1 (5 bases). Between the trimmed V and J ends, which lost 4 bases and 3 bases, there was a span of 21 bases. Per the germline V gene, CDR1 is SGHTA and CDR2 is FQGNSA. This CDR3 region has 17 residues. The CDR3 loop reads CASSSFLLRDLDYGYTF. The CDR3, as DNA: TGTGCCAGCAGCTCATTCCTTCTCCGGGACTTAGACTATGGCTACACCTTC.

V and J are TRBV6-6 and TRBJ1-2, with D uncertain. The germline V gene has CDR1 MNHNY and CDR2 SVGAGI (reference sequence). CDR3 length: 12 residues. Trimming pared 11 bases from V and 2 bases from J, leaving 12 bases between. CDR3 in DNA: TGTGCCTCTAAGGCGGCAAACTATGGCTACACCTTC. Its protein is CASKAANYGYTF.

A word on this clone: The sample contains more than one DNA sequence encoding this CDR3. The chain combines TRBV5-6 with TRBJ2-1, with D perhaps matching TRBD1 or TRBD2 (5 bases each). Germline-derived CDR1 and CDR2 are SGHDT and YYEEEE. V was cut by 4 bases and J by 0 bases, with 8 bases left in between. The CDR3 is made up of 14 amino acids. For the CDR3, the DNA is TGTGCCAGCAGCCCGGGGCTCTCCTACAATGAGCAGTTCTTC. This gives the protein CASSPGLSYNEQFF.

The V gene is TRBV6-1, the J gene TRBJ2-3, with D tentatively TRBD2 (6 bases). V lost 8 bases to trimming and J lost 4 bases, with 13 bases between them. The CDR3 runs to 13 residues. The germline CDR1 and CDR2 sequences are MNHNS and SASEGT. Here the CDR3 DNA reads TGTGCCAGCTCCTGGAGGGATCCAGATACGCAGTATTTT. Protein product: CASSWRDPDTQYF.

As DNA, the CDR3 is TGTGCCAGCAGCCTGAGACAGGGGGCAAGCACTGAAGCTTTCTTT. It translates to CASSLRQGASTEAFF. The rearrangement links TRBV7-3 to TRBJ1-1; 10 positions agree with TRBD1. Trimming removed 5 bases from V and 4 bases from J; junction bases left unmatched: 7. The germline V gene has CDR1 SGHTA and CDR2 FQGTGA. This CDR3 has 15 residues.

This chain uses TRBV4-1 with TRBJ2-7; 10 bases line up with TRBD2. Germline trimming cut 2 bases from V and 3 bases from J; bases unmatched to any gene: 4. The CDR3 consists of 15 residues. Germline CDR1 MGHRA, CDR2 YSYEKL. CDR3 in DNA: TGCGCCAGCAGCCAACAACTAGCGGGGAGCTACGAGCAGTACTTC. Translation gives CASSQQLAGSYEQYF.

The chain couples TRBV6-5 to TRBJ1-4; D not resolved. Germline V CDR1 and CDR2: MNHEY, SVGAGI. V was pared by 2 bases and J by 4 bases, with 8 bases between. The CDR3 consists of 14 residues. CDR3 sequence: CASSYRQFNEKLFF. The CDR3 DNA is TGTGCCAGCAGTTACCGGCAGTTTAATGAAAAACTGTTTTTT.